The present T cell receptor beta chain was sequenced within a study of cytomegalovirus exposure and HLA in healthy donors. Overall study results and limits: An analysis that came later showed most CMV-associated TCR beta chains appearing HLA-restricted. Earlier analysis found most TCR beta V segments productive about 87% or about 30% of the time.

Though nominally healthy at sampling, donors likely had unrecorded immune exposures. Unmatched junction bases numbered 3, after V lost 10 bases and J lost 3 bases. The CDR3 is 12 residues long. Germline values: CDR1 SGHAT, CDR2 FQNNGV. This clone has more than one count but fewer than ten. Its antigen remains unidentified. Amplification used 60 Vbeta primers and 13 Jbeta primers. Repertoires were generated with immunoSEQ multiplex PCR, while TCRdb's copy carries only in-frame clones and drops some. The repertoire holds under 150,000 clones, roughly four fifths seen once, with around 1.3% in the top ten.

The sequence was obtained from a girl aged 2-15 years in good health and CMV-seronegative. The sequencing sample was made of PBMCs. The chain joins TRBV11-2 to TRBJ2-5, with 9 bases aligning to TRBD1. The CDR3 region is CATGTGKETQYF. For the CDR3, the DNA is TGTGCCACCGGGACAGGGAAAGAGACCCAGTACTTC. The full variable domain, rest sourced from reference TRBV11-2 and TRBJ2-5, is EAGVAQSPRYKIIEKRQSVAFWCNPISGHATLYWYQQILGQGPKLLIQFQNNGVVDDSQLPKDRFSAERLKGVDSTLKIQPAKLEDSAVYLCATGTGKETQYFGPGTRLLVL.